The 10 T cell receptor beta chains below all came from one sample that was sequenced in a study of PD-1 blockade in classical Hodgkin lymphoma. Every patient relapsed after autologous stem cell transplantation, and brentuximab vedotin exposure varied. Data came from immunoSEQ multiplex PCR; TCRdb stores just in-frame clones and leaves some out. The table has some 13,000 clones, around 87% seen once. The sample here was peripheral blood mononuclear cells (PBMCs), taken at baseline. The origin of the receptors is a human donor with classical Hodgkin lymphoma.

The J gene is TRBJ1-3, the V gene TRBV18; D gene ambiguous. Trimming shortened V by 5 bases and J by 0 bases, and 14 bases separated the two germline ends. CDR1 is KGHSH and CDR2 is LQKENI in the germline V gene. This CDR3 comprises 16 residues. The CDR3, as DNA: TGTGCCAGCTCATTGAATTTTGATAGCTCTGGAAACACCATATATTTT. Encoded protein: CASSLNFDSSGNTIYF.

The rearrangement links TRBV27 to TRBJ2-3; D is uncertain. The CDR3 has 16 amino acids. Deletions cut 4 bases from V and 5 bases from J, with 19 bases between. Germline CDR1 and CDR2: MNHEY and SMNVEV (reference sequence). As DNA, the CDR3 is TGTGCCAGCAGTTCAAAGGGTATTGAGCACTTAGATACGCAGTATTTT. It specifies CASSSKGIEHLDTQYF.

This chain joins TRBV27 and TRBJ2-7, with D possibly being TRBD2 (6 bases). The CDR3 loop spans 15 amino acids. Germline V gene lookup returns CDR1 MNHEY and CDR2 SMNVEV (reference sequence). V shed 4 bases and J shed 0 bases, with 13 bases lying between them. The CDR3 sequence is CASSSVWGGSYEQYF. CDR3 sequence (DNA): TGTGCCAGCAGTTCGGTTTGGGGAGGCTCCTACGAGCAGTACTTC.

This rearrangement joins TRBV5-1 to TRBJ2-1, with D tentatively TRBD2 (6 bases). V was shortened by 3 bases and J by 8 bases, with 12 bases between the two germline ends. This CDR3 region has 13 residues. Looked up from germline, CDR1 is SGHRS and CDR2 is YFSETQ. CDR3 DNA sequence: TGCGCCAGCAGCTGGGCAGGCGGGGATGAGCAGTTCTTC. Residues: CASSWAGGDEQFF.

The chain is built from TRBV19 and TRBJ1-1; 7 nucleotides align to TRBD1. Germline values: CDR1 LNHDA, CDR2 SQIVND (reference sequence). CDR3 length equals 15 residues. The junction had 8 bases not matched to a gene; V was cut back by 2 bases and J by 5 bases. CDR3 loop: CASSIQGVLGTEAFF. CDR3 bases: TGTGCCAGTAGTATACAGGGGGTATTGGGTACTGAAGCTTTCTTT.

This rearrangement joins TRBV5-6 to TRBJ2-3; D is possibly TRBD1 (6 bases). CDR1 is SGHDT, CDR2 YYEEEE, per germline. Trimming took 0 bases from V and 2 from J, leaving 10 bases between them. The CDR3 sequence is 15 residues long. This CDR3 is CASSLALGATDTQYF. CDR3 nucleotides: TGTGCCAGCAGCTTGGCCTTGGGGGCCACAGATACGCAGTATTTT. The whole variable domain, remainder taken from reference TRBV5-6 and TRBJ2-3, is DAGVTQSPTHLIKTRGQQVTLRCSPKSGHDTVSWYQQALGQGPQFIFQYYEEEERQRGNFPDRFSGHQFPNYSSELNVNALLLGDSALYLCASSLALGATDTQYFGPGTRLTVL.

The chain recombines TRBV19 with TRBJ1-1; D gene uncertain. Trimming removed 7 bases at V and 1 base at J, with 13 bases between. Germline V CDR1 and CDR2: LNHDA, SQIVND (reference sequence). This CDR3 spans 14 amino acids. CDR3 residues: CASNKRFQNTEAFF. The CDR3 coding sequence is TGTGCCAGTAATAAAAGGTTCCAGAACACTGAAGCTTTCTTT.

The J gene is TRBJ1-5, the V gene TRBV2, with D possibly TRBD1 on 5 matching bases. Per the germline V gene, CDR1 is SNHLY and CDR2 is FYNNEI. CDR3 length: 13 residues. Trimming left V 5 bases short and J 5 bases short, with 10 bases between. The CDR3 bases are TGTGCCAGCAGTTCAGGGCGGGATCAGCCCCAGCATTTT. Translated: CASSSGRDQPQHF.

This clone has just one count. In DNA form, the CDR3 reads TGTGCCAGCAGTTCCAGCGGGATAGTCTACAATGAGCAGTTCTTC. Translating it yields CASSSSGIVYNEQFF. V usage is TRBV27 and J usage is TRBJ2-1, with 7 bases lining up with TRBD2. There are 15 residues in the CDR3. V lost 4 bases, J lost 3 bases, and 6 bases stayed unmatched. CDR1 is MNHEY, CDR2 SMNVEV, per germline (reference sequence).

Turning to this clone: Within the sample, other DNA sequences also encode this same CDR3. The V gene is TRBV19, the J gene TRBJ2-2; TRBD2 is a possible D gene (6 bases). V was cut by 6 bases and J by 0 bases, with 14 bases left in between. Germline CDR1 and CDR2: LNHDA and SQIVND (reference sequence). The CDR3 extends over 16 amino acids. As DNA, the CDR3 is TGTGCCAGTAGCCGAACTAGCCGACCGAACACCGGGGAGCTGTTTTTT. It codes for CASSRTSRPNTGELFF. The full variable domain, in which reference TRBV19 and TRBJ2-2 provide the parts outside the CDR3, is DGGITQSPKYLFRKEGQNVTLSCEQNLNHDAMYWYRQDPGQGLRLIYYSQIVNDFQKGDIAEGYSVSREKKESFPLTVTSAQKNPTAFYLCASSRTSRPNTGELFFGEGSRLTVL.